This T cell receptor (beta chain) was sequenced in a study of blood T cell repertoires in COVID-19. On the study more broadly: Specimens from acute and convalescent COVID-19 originated in the United States, Italy and Spain. T cells, B-cell-depleted T cells, or PBMCs supplied cDNA or gDNA.

In the authors' methods: The authors estimated nucleated cell counts from reference gene primer amplification. This table comes from immunoSEQ multiplex PCR, and its TCRdb copy is limited to in-frame clones, with some not included. V and J calls and clone size are as listed in that table; D and trimming were resolved from the DNA. The data hold about 140,000 clones, with 80% observed a single time. Sequencing was performed on peripheral blood. This TCR was sampled from a man between 65 and 85 years old who had recovered from COVID-19.

The CDR3 DNA follows: TGTGCCAGCAGCTTAGCTCTAGCGGGCACCCCACCCCCCGAGCAGTACTTC. This sequence encodes CASSLALAGTPPPEQYF. The chain carries TRBV7-2 and TRBJ2-7; 8 bases match TRBD2. Trimming cost V 0 bases and J 6 bases; bases outside gene matches: 13. Germline V gene data show CDR1 as SGHTA and CDR2 as FQGNSA. The CDR3 consists of 17 residues.